This T cell receptor beta chain appears in the sequencing data of a study of Ad26.COV2.S vaccination and SARS-CoV-2 variants. Study-level findings and limits: The TCR breadth and depth analyses may have understated or missed part of the total T cell responses. Placebo recipients and vaccine recipients were similar in non-spike TCR breadth. Vaccinated individuals (as opposed to placebo recipients) had higher spike-specific TCR breadth.

Indicated treatment: some 19 received Ad26.COV2.S at low or high dose, single or two shots; five or six received placebo; per-sample allocation not given. Each sample was drawn 63 days after the first injection (of vaccine or placebo). The assay was immunoSEQ multiplex PCR, and TCRdb's table has in-frame clones only and misses some. The sample shows approximately 410,000 clones, more than 75% of them seen only once. The CDR3 has 14 residues. Germline V gene sequence: CDR1 LNHDA, CDR2 SQIVND (reference sequence). V lost 8 bases to trimming and J lost 2 bases; unmatched junction nucleotides: 8. As regards this clone: The antigen is not known.

This material consisted of peripheral blood, taken in a trial of Ad26.COV2.S vaccine versus placebo. This clonotype originated in a person aged 18-60 years who received the Ad26.COV2.S COVID-19 vaccine or a placebo. The chain has TRBV19 and TRBJ1-1; TRBD1 matches 7 bases. In DNA, the CDR3 is TGTGCCAGTCGAAAGAAGGGGGCAAACACTGAAGCTTTCTTT. This encodes CASRKKGANTEAFF.